This TCR beta chain is drawn from a study of cytomegalovirus exposure and HLA in healthy donors. Study results and limitations: The study assumed roughly uniform donor sequencing depth for presence/absence analyses. Earlier findings revealed that most TCR beta V segments proved productive either about 87% or about 30% of the time.

This CDR3 region has 12 residues. From germline, CDR1 is SEHNR and CDR2 FQNEAQ (reference sequence). Turning to this clone: Its antigen is currently unknown. Its ends do not fully match the called genes, so a read error is possible.

Both 60 Vbeta primers and 13 Jbeta primers went into the PCR. In the source study's methods: Later reanalysis found approximately 76 million unique TCR beta chains, roughly 10 million of them shared. Data came from immunoSEQ multiplex PCR; TCRdb stores just in-frame clones and leaves some out. The DNA gave D and trimming, while V, J and clone size come from that table. The listing contains about 200,000 clones. This sequence was found in a girl between 2 and 10 years old in good health and CMV-seropositive. Sample: PBMCs. The rearrangement uses TRBV7-9 and TRBJ1-2; D uncertain. The CDR3 loop is CASSAMNFGYTF. DNA for the CDR3: TGTGCCAGCAGCGCAATGAACTTTGGCTACACCTTC.